A single sample gave rise to the 3 T cell receptor beta chains below, sequenced in a study of monozygotic twins with inflammatory bowel disease. From the 5' RACE reads, TCRdb lists one entry per CDR3 protein and no DNA. The ten most abundant clones cover 2% to 3% of a sample with 420,000 or so distinct CDR3 sequences. Sequenced input: blood. These receptors came from a human donor with ulcerative colitis or Crohn's disease, or a healthy co-twin of an affected twin (not recorded which).

The V gene is TRBV20-1, the J gene TRBJ1-1. CDR1 DFQATT and CDR2 SNEGSKA come from the germline V gene (reference sequence). This CDR3 spans 12 amino acids. This chain's CDR3 is CSARGHNTEAFF.

The chain combines TRBV3-1 with TRBJ2-2; TCRdb gives TRBD2 as the D gene, but with no DNA this cannot be confirmed. This CDR3 contains 18 residues. Germline V gene data show CDR1 as LGHDT and CDR2 as YNNKEL (reference sequence). This CDR3 reads CASSRPGKRGGGTGELFF.

This chain links TRBV5-1 with TRBJ2-7; TCRdb's D call of TRBD1 is untestable without DNA. Germline-derived CDR1 and CDR2 are SGHRS and YFSETQ. The CDR3 totals 16 residues. The CDR3 is CASSLDRATKRSEQYF.